The entry that follows covers one TCR beta chain sequence. Its antigen is not identified. V dropped 1 base and J dropped 9 bases, with 10 bases sitting between them. CDR3 length equals 13 residues. The V gene's germline CDR1 is SGHTA and CDR2 FQGNSA. Repertoires were generated with immunoSEQ multiplex PCR, while TCRdb's copy carries only in-frame clones and drops some. Among some 150,000 clones, approximately 90% were seen once, and the ten largest hold about 4.8%. The sample comes from a study of T cell responses to AZD1222 COVID-19 vaccine. Study results and caveats: Reportedly, close to half of spike-specific TCRs are directed against unmutated variant regions. Among those given AZD1222, only five or six were seropositive at baseline. White British people made up most donors, females outnumbered males, and clonal diversity was possibly underestimated. Spike-specific TCR breadth and depth went up after people got two AZD1222 doses.

The sequence came from an adult in good health. The chain has TRBV7-2 and TRBJ1-5; tentative D call: TRBD1 (5 bases). Here the sequenced sample was peripheral blood, taken on day 0 of AZD1222 vaccination. CDR3 nucleotides: TGTGCCAGCAGCTTAGGGGGCCTGGGGCCCCAGCATTTT. This encodes CASSLGGLGPQHF.